This entry features one T cell receptor (beta chain) sequence. TCRdb's copy holds only in-frame clones and misses some; the assay was immunoSEQ multiplex PCR. The top ten clones hold 0.95% to 1.5% of a sample with roughly 250,000 clones, about 89% of them seen once. This CDR3 is 15 amino acids long. With 4 bases removed from V and 4 bases from J, the gap between germline ends came to 16 bases. The germline gives CDR1 LGHNA, CDR2 YSLEER. These data come from a study of blood T cell repertoires in COVID-19. Cohorts were assigned according to the clinical history that participants reported. V is TRBV4-3 and J is TRBJ1-2; no clear D. Sequenced sample: PBMCs or T cells enriched from blood (not recorded which). The TCR originated in a human donor in a cohort exposed to, infected with or recovered from COVID-19 (not recorded which). The donor label of this sample is uncertain. The CDR3 protein is CASSLLLAGSYGYTF. Written as DNA, the CDR3 is TGCGCCAGCAGCCTCCTCCTCGCAGGTTCCTATGGCTACACCTTC.